The rows below give T cell receptor beta chains drawn from one sample of a study of OX40 agonist ivuxolimab in advanced cancers. The repertoire was sequenced with immunoSEQ multiplex PCR; TCRdb's copy has only in-frame clones and lacks some. In the table there are 70,000 to 85,000 clones, around 82% of which are singletons. The starting material was CD4+ or CD8+ T cells sorted from blood, obtained in a trial of the OX40 agonist ivuxolimab. The receptor source for this set is an adult with an advanced solid tumor such as melanoma, head and neck, liver or kidney cancer. Both conserved end residues are part of each CDR3. D genes are given only for firm matches. Rows may omit the clone size; those that give it use once, few, many or a size class.

v_gene,abundance,d_gene,j_gene,CDR3aa,CDR3nt
TRBV5-1,.,TRBD1,TRBJ1-3,CASSPGQGFGNTIYF,TGCGCCAGCAGCCCGGGACAGGGTTTTGGAAACACCATATATTTT
TRBV10-1,.,TRBD1,TRBJ2-1,CAENPSAGGQDNEQFF,TGCGCCGAAAACCCCTCGGCAGGGGGCCAGGACAATGAGCAGTTCTTC
TRBV5-8,.,TRBD1,TRBJ2-2,CASSLGTGVNTGELFF,TGTGCCAGCAGCTTGGGGACAGGCGTGAACACCGGGGAGCTGTTTTTT
TRBV18,.,TRBD1,TRBJ1-3,CASSLGTASSGNTIYF,TGTGCCAGCTCACTAGGGACAGCGAGCTCTGGAAACACCATATATTTT
TRBV12-5,.,.,TRBJ1-1,CASGLGPLGNTEAFF,TGTGCTAGTGGTTTGGGCCCCTTGGGGAACACTGAAGCTTTCTTT
TRBV7-9,.,TRBD1,TRBJ1-2,CASSLAQGAGGYTF,TGTGCCAGCAGCTTAGCCCAGGGGGCTGGTGGCTACACCTTC
TRBV6-6,.,.,TRBJ1-5,CASSYSGQGNQPQHF,TGTGCCAGCAGTTACTCGGGGCAGGGGAATCAGCCCCAGCATTTT
TRBV7-2,once,.,TRBJ1-2,CASSLITAYGYTF,TGTGCCAGCAGCCTTATCACAGCCTATGGCTACACCTTC
TRBV30,few,.,TRBJ1-1,CAWSRGMATEAFF,TGTGCCTGGAGTAGGGGGATGGCCACTGAAGCTTTCTTT
TRBV4-2,.,TRBD2,TRBJ2-7,CASSQEGTSSAYEQYF,TGTGCCAGCAGCCAAGAGGGGACTAGCAGCGCCTACGAGCAGTACTTC
TRBV11-1,.,TRBD1,TRBJ2-7,CASSLWDSSSYEQYF,TGTGCCAGCAGCCTATGGGACAGCAGCTCCTACGAGCAGTACTTC
TRBV19,.,.,TRBJ1-5,CASSSQKGQPQHF,TGTGCCAGTAGTAGCCAAAAGGGGCAGCCCCAGCATTTT
TRBV4-1,once,TRBD2,TRBJ2-5,CASSHPGLAGGPGQETQYF,TGCGCCAGCAGCCACCCAGGACTAGCGGGGGGGCCAGGACAAGAGACCCAGTACTTC
TRBV6-5,.,.,TRBJ2-4,CASSDTNIQYF,TGTGCCAGCAGTGATACAAACATTCAGTACTTC
TRBV18,.,.,TRBJ1-4,CASSPLPRKAGNEKLFF,TGTGCCAGCTCACCACTCCCGAGGAAAGCGGGTAATGAAAAACTGTTTTTT
TRBV28,.,.,TRBJ1-6,CASTTTNSPLHF,TGTGCCAGCACGACTACTAATTCACCCCTCCACTTT
TRBV5-1,.,TRBD2,TRBJ2-3,CASSLLAGGTDTQYF,TGCGCCAGCAGCTTGCTCGCGGGAGGCACAGATACGCAGTATTTT
TRBV15,few,TRBD1,TRBJ2-7,CATSRGGGTGLSEQYF,TGTGCCACCAGCAGAGGAGGGGGGACAGGACTTTCCGAGCAGTACTTC
TRBV7-9,few,.,TRBJ2-6,CASSLAGANVLTF,TGTGCCAGCAGCTTAGCTGGGGCCAACGTCCTGACTTTC
TRBV7-9,.,.,TRBJ1-4,CASSLYQGEKLFF,TGTGCCAGCAGCTTATATCAGGGTGAAAAACTGTTTTTT
TRBV6-5,.,TRBD1,TRBJ1-1,CASSYTMTGGNTEAFF,TGTGCCAGCAGTTACACGATGACAGGGGGGAACACTGAAGCTTTCTTT
TRBV4-3,.,.,TRBJ1-1,CASSQLPGQNTEAFF,TGCGCCAGCAGCCAGTTACCGGGACAGAACACTGAAGCTTTCTTT
TRBV6-1,.,TRBD1,TRBJ2-7,CASSEPGTGAYEQYF,TGTGCCAGCAGTGAACCTGGGACAGGGGCCTACGAGCAGTACTTC
TRBV9,.,.,TRBJ1-1,CASSSSPTMNTEAFF,TGTGCCAGCAGCTCCAGTCCGACAATGAACACTGAAGCTTTCTTT
TRBV11-2,few,.,TRBJ2-3,CASNQGDTQYF,TGTGCCAGCAACCAAGGGGATACGCAGTATTTT
TRBV28,.,TRBD1,TRBJ1-2,CASSLLGTGVYGYTF,TGTGCCAGCAGTTTATTGGGGACAGGGGTCTATGGCTACACCTTC
TRBV9,.,.,TRBJ2-1,CASSARAGASSYNEQFF,TGTGCCAGCAGCGCCCGAGCGGGTGCGAGCTCCTACAATGAGCAGTTCTTC
TRBV4-2,few,.,TRBJ2-3,CASSQEASPRTDTQYF,TGTGCCAGCAGCCAAGAGGCCAGCCCCAGGACAGATACGCAGTATTTT
TRBV28,.,TRBD1,TRBJ1-4,CASRPGTGGEKLFF,TGTGCCAGCAGACCGGGGACAGGCGGTGAAAAACTGTTTTTT
TRBV12-5,.,.,TRBJ1-2,CASGLAPDRTINYGYTF,TGTGCTAGTGGTTTGGCCCCCGACAGGACTATAAACTATGGCTACACCTTC
TRBV6-5,once,.,TRBJ1-1,CASRQTGGRTEAFF,TGTGCCAGCAGGCAAACGGGGGGGCGAACTGAAGCTTTCTTT
TRBV7-8,.,TRBD2,TRBJ2-2,CASSSPLREGRRTGELFF,TGTGCCAGCAGCTCCCCCCTCCGGGAGGGGAGGCGGACCGGGGAGCTGTTTTTT
TRBV29-1,.,.,TRBJ2-4,CSAAVGIQYF,TGCAGCGCAGCGGTGGGCATTCAGTACTTC
TRBV7-9,.,TRBD1,TRBJ2-5,CASSAQGRAGTQYF,TGTGCCAGCAGCGCACAGGGGCGGGCGGGGACCCAGTACTTC
TRBV28,.,TRBD2,TRBJ2-5,CASSFGTSGGETQYF,TGTGCCAGCAGTTTCGGGACTAGCGGGGGGGAGACCCAGTACTTC
TRBV4-1,.,TRBD2,TRBJ2-2,CASSHSGLAGGQYTGELFF,TGCGCCAGCAGCCACTCAGGACTAGCGGGAGGGCAGTACACCGGGGAGCTGTTTTTT
TRBV30,.,.,TRBJ2-1,CAWSPRNNEQFF,TGTGCCTGGAGTCCTAGAAACAATGAGCAGTTCTTC
TRBV19,.,TRBD1,TRBJ2-2,CASTVTGVRTGELFF,TGTGCCAGTACCGTTACAGGGGTTAGGACCGGGGAGCTGTTTTTT
TRBV7-2,.,.,TRBJ2-7,CASSLGGLDFYEQYF,TGTGCCAGCAGCTTAGGAGGTTTGGACTTCTACGAGCAGTACTTC
TRBV30,.,.,TRBJ2-7,CAWSVGNLYEQYF,TGTGCCTGGAGTGTGGGCAACCTTTACGAGCAGTACTTC
TRBV11-2,once,.,TRBJ1-4,CASSFRGGEKLFF,TGTGCCAGCAGCTTCAGGGGTGGTGAAAAACTGTTTTTT
TRBV6-5,few,.,TRBJ1-3,CASSYGRSGNTIYF,TGTGCCAGCAGTTACGGGCGCTCTGGAAACACCATATATTTT
TRBV4-2,.,.,TRBJ2-5,CASSQEVRSIGSQETQYF,TGTGCCAGCAGCCAAGAGGTGAGGAGTATCGGGAGCCAAGAGACCCAGTACTTC
TRBV15,.,.,TRBJ1-6,CATSTGQGGTSPLHF,TGTGCCACCAGCACCGGGCAGGGTGGGACTTCACCCCTCCACTTT
TRBV7-2,.,.,TRBJ2-3,CASSFTDTQYF,TGTGCCAGCAGCTTCACAGATACGCAGTATTTT
TRBV18,.,.,TRBJ1-1,CASSLGAPRRNTEAFF,TGTGCCAGCTCGCTGGGGGCCCCCCGGAGGAACACTGAAGCTTTCTTT
TRBV7-2,once,TRBD2,TRBJ2-3,CASSLIAGGPVDTQYF,TGTGCCAGCAGCCTCATAGCGGGGGGGCCGGTAGATACGCAGTATTTT
TRBV7-3,few,.,TRBJ2-1,CASSLGASSYNEQFF,TGTGCCAGCAGCTTAGGGGCGAGCTCCTACAATGAGCAGTTCTTC
TRBV28,few,.,TRBJ2-1,CASKHNEQFF,TGTGCCAGCAAGCACAATGAGCAGTTCTTC
TRBV6-5,.,.,TRBJ1-4,CASSYEKGEKLFF,TGTGCCAGCAGTTACGAGAAGGGGGAAAAACTGTTTTTT
TRBV19,.,.,TRBJ2-1,CASSMGGGRSNEQFF,TGTGCCAGTAGTATGGGGGGCGGGAGAAGCAATGAGCAGTTCTTC
TRBV27,.,.,TRBJ1-1,CASSLNRVVPEAFF,TGTGCCAGCAGTTTAAACAGGGTTGTCCCTGAAGCTTTCTTT
TRBV18,once,TRBD2,TRBJ2-1,CASSPLASGRGPTYNEQFF,TGTGCCAGCTCACCACTAGCTAGCGGACGGGGCCCCACCTACAATGAGCAGTTCTTC
TRBV9,.,TRBD2,TRBJ2-7,CASSPPGLGTTHEQYF,TGTGCCAGCAGCCCCCCGGGACTAGGAACGACTCACGAGCAGTACTTC